This T cell receptor (beta chain) is from a study of blood T cell repertoires in COVID-19. Overall study: Samples representing acute and convalescent COVID-19 were sourced from the United States, Italy and Spain.

V dropped 5 bases and J dropped 6; count of bases not matched to a gene: 13. The CDR3 has 16 amino acids. Germline values: CDR1 SGHTA, CDR2 FQGTGA. Libraries were prepared by immunoSEQ multiplex PCR; TCRdb keeps only in-frame clonotypes and omits some of them. The sample consists of some 100,000 clones, approximately 80% of them appearing once. The chain recombines TRBV7-3 with TRBJ1-2, with 9 positions matching TRBD1. The TCR originated in a man aged 70 or older with active or convalescent COVID-19. Input material: peripheral blood. CDR3 DNA: TGTGCCAGCAGCCTAATACCTCGGGACAGGGTAAATGGCTACACCTTC. Translation gives CASSLIPRDRVNGYTF.